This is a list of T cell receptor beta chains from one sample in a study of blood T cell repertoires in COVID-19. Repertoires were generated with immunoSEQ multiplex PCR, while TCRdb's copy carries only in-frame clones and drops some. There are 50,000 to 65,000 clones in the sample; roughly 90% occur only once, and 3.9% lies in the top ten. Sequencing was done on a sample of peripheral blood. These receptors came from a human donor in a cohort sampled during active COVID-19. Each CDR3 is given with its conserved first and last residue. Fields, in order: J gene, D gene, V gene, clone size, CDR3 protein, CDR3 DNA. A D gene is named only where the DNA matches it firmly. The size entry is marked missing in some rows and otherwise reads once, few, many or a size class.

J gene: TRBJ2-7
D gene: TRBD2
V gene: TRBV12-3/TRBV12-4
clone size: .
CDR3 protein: CASTTSGNYEQYF
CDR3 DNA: TGTGCCAGCACCACTAGCGGGAATTACGAGCAGTACTTC

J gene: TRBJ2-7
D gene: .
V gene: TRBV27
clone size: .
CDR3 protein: CASSSGLLGYEQYF
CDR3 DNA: TGTGCCAGCAGTTCCGGACTTCTAGGCTACGAGCAGTACTTC

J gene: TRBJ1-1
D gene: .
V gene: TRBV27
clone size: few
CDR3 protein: CASSSTGSEAFF
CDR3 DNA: TGTGCCAGCAGTTCAACAGGGTCTGAAGCTTTCTTT

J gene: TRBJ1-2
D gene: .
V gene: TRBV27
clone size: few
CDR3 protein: CASSLNIRVYGYTF
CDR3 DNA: TGTGCCAGCAGTTTGAATATCAGGGTCTATGGCTACACCTTC

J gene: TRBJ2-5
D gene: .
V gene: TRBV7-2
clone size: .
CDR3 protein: CASSSSGPKETQYF
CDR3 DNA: TGTGCCAGCAGCTCAAGCGGACCGAAAGAGACCCAGTACTTC

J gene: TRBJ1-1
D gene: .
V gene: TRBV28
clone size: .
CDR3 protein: CASSLGQANTEAFF
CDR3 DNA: TGTGCCAGCAGTTTGGGTCAGGCGAACACTGAAGCTTTCTTT

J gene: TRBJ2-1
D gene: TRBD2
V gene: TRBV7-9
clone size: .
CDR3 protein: CASSLVLAAYNEQFF
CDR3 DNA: TGTGCCAGCAGCTTAGTACTAGCGGCCTACAATGAGCAGTTCTTC

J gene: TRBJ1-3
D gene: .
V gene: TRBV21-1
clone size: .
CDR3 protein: CASSKRQGWSGNTIYF
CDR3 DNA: TGTGCCAGCAGCAAGAGGCAGGGATGGAGTGGAAACACCATATATTTT

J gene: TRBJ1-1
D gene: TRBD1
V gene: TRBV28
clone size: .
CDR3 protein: CASSPSGQGATEAFF
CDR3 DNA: TGTGCCAGCAGCCCCTCCGGACAGGGGGCAACTGAAGCTTTCTTT

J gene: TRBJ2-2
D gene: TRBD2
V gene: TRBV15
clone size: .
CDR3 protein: CATRPSGRLVTGELFF
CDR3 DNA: TGTGCCACCAGGCCTAGCGGGAGGTTGGTCACCGGGGAGCTGTTTTTT

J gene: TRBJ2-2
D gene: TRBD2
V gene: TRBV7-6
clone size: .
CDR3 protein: CASSLDPAGVTGELFF
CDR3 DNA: TGTGCCAGCAGCTTAGATCCAGCGGGGGTTACCGGGGAGCTGTTTTTT

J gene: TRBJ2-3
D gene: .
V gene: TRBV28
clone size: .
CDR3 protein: CASSPSLGGMGTDTQYF
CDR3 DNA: TGTGCCAGCAGTCCATCTCTGGGCGGGATGGGTACAGATACGCAGTATTTT

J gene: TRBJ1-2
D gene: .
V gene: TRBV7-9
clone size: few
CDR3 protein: CASSFGRENYGYTF
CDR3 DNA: TGTGCCAGCAGCTTCGGACGGGAGAACTATGGCTACACCTTC

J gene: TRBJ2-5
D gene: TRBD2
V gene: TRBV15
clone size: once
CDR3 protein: CATSGGGVAQYF
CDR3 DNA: TGTGCCACCAGCGGCGGGGGTGTAGCCCAGTACTTC

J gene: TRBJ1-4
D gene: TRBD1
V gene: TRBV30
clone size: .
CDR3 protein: CAWSRTGGGSEKLFF
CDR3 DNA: TGTGCCTGGAGTAGGACAGGGGGCGGGAGTGAAAAACTGTTTTTT

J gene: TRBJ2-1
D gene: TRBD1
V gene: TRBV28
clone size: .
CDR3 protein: CASSRDRFNEQFF
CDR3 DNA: TGTGCCAGCAGCCGGGACAGATTTAATGAGCAGTTCTTC

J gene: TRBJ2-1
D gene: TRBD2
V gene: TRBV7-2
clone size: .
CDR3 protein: CASSFSGGASYNEQFF
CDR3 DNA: TGTGCCAGCAGCTTTAGCGGGGGGGCCTCCTACAATGAGCAGTTCTTC

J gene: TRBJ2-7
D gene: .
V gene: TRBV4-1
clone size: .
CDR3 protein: CASSQNGEQYF
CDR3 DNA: TGCGCCAGCAGCCAAAACGGCGAGCAGTACTTC

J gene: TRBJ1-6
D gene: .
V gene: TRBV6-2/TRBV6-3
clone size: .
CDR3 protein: CASSYSRDKSSYNSPLHF
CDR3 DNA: TGTGCCAGCAGTTACTCTCGCGATAAAAGCTCCTATAATTCACCCCTCCACTTT

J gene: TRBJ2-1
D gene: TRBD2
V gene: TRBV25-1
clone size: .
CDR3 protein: CASSEVSAAGVYNEQFF
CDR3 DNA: TGTGCCAGCAGTGAAGTTTCCGCAGCGGGAGTCTACAATGAGCAGTTCTTC

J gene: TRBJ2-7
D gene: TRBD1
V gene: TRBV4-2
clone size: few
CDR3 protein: CASSQDRGGYEQYF
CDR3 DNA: TGTGCCAGCAGCCAGGACAGGGGAGGCTACGAGCAGTACTTC

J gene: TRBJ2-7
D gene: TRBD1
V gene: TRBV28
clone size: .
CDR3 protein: CASSPRRQGAPREQYF
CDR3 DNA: TGTGCCAGCAGTCCAAGAAGACAGGGGGCGCCCCGCGAGCAGTACTTC

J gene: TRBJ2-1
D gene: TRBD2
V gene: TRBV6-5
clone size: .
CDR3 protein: CASSYGTSRIDEQFF
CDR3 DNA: TGTGCCAGCAGTTATGGGACTAGCAGGATCGATGAGCAGTTCTTC

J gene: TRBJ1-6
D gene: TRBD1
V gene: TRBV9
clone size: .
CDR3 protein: CASGGQGSSSPLHF
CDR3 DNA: TGTGCCAGTGGGGGACAGGGGAGCAGTTCACCCCTCCACTTT

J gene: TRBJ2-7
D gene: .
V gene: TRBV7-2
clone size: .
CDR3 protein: CASSPIRSGYEQYF
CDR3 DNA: TGTGCCAGCAGCCCGATTAGGAGTGGCTACGAGCAGTACTTC

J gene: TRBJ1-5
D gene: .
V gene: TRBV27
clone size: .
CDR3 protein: CASSLSYNQPQHF
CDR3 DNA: TGTGCCAGCAGTTTATCATACAATCAGCCCCAGCATTTT

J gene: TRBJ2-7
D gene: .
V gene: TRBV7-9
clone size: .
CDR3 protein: CASRQQGSYEQYF
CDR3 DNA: TGTGCCAGCAGACAACAGGGCTCCTACGAGCAGTACTTC

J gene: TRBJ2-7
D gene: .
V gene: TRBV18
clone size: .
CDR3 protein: CASSPGAGYEQYF
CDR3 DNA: TGTGCCAGCTCACCGGGCGCAGGGTACGAGCAGTACTTC

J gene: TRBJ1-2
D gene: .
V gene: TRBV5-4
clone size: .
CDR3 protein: CASSLERGMDGYTF
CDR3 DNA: TGTGCCAGCAGCTTGGAGCGGGGGATGGATGGCTACACCTTC

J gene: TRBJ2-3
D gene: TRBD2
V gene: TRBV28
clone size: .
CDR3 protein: CASSFGSPGLVTDTQYF
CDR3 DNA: TGTGCCAGCAGTTTCGGATCCCCGGGACTAGTCACAGATACGCAGTATTTT

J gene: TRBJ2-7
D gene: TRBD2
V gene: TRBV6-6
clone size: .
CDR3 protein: CASSYLLAGEVEQYF
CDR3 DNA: TGTGCCAGCAGTTACCTACTAGCGGGAGAAGTCGAGCAGTACTTC

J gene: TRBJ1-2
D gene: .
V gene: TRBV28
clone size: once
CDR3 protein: CASSLGARVGGYTF
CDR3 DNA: TGTGCCAGCAGTTTGGGGGCGCGGGTCGGTGGCTACACCTTC

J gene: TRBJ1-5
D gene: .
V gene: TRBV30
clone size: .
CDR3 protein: CAWSVEQGGNQPQHF
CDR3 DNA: TGTGCCTGGAGTGTAGAACAGGGCGGGAATCAGCCCCAGCATTTT

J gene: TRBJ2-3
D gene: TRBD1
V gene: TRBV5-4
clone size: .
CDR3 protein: CASTLWGQGGTDTQYF
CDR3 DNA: TGTGCCAGCACCCTATGGGGACAGGGGGGCACAGATACGCAGTATTTT

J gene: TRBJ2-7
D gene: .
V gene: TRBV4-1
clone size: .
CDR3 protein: CASSHPGHKGNEQYF
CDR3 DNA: TGCGCCAGCAGCCACCCGGGACATAAGGGAAACGAGCAGTACTTC

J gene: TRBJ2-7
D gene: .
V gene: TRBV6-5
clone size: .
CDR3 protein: CASSYSVDRDYEQYF
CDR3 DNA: TGTGCCAGCAGTTACTCGGTGGACAGAGACTACGAGCAGTACTTC

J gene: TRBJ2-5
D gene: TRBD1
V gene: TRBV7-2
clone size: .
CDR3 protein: CASSLGGQRQETQYF
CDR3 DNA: TGTGCCAGCAGCTTAGGGGGACAGCGCCAAGAGACCCAGTACTTC

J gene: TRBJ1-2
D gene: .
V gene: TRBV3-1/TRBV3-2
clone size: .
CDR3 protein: CASSQGSGVGYGYTF
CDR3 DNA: TGTGCCAGCAGCCAGGGTTCAGGGGTCGGCTATGGCTACACCTTC

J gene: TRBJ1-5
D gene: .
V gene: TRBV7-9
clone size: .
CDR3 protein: CASSSTPAGSNQPQHF
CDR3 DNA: TGTGCCAGCAGCTCGACCCCGGCAGGCAGCAATCAGCCCCAGCATTTT

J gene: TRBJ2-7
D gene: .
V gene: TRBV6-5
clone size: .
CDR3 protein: CASRQDRQPSYEQYF
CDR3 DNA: TGTGCCAGCAGACAAGACAGACAGCCTTCCTACGAGCAGTACTTC

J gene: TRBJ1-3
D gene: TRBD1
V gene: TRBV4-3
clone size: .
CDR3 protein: CASSQEGGRRSLGNTIYF
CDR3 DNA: TGCGCCAGCAGCCAAGAAGGGGGCAGGAGGTCGCTTGGAAACACCATATATTTT

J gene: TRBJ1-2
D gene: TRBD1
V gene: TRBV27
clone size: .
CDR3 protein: CASSLRTGGDRYGYTF
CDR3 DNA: TGTGCCAGCAGTTTACGGACAGGGGGAGACCGCTATGGCTACACCTTC

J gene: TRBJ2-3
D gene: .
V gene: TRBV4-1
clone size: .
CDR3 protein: CASSQVAPRQANTDTQYF
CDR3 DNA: TGCGCCAGCAGCCAAGTCGCCCCCAGGCAGGCGAACACAGATACGCAGTATTTT

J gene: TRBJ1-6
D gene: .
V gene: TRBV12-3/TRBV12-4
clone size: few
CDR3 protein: CASGRGGTLHF
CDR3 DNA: TGTGCCAGCGGCCGGGGGGGGACCCTCCACTTT

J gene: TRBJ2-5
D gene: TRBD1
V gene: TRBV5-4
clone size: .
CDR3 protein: CASSPDRGRGETQYF
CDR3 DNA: TGTGCCAGCAGTCCCGACAGGGGGCGGGGGGAGACCCAGTACTTC

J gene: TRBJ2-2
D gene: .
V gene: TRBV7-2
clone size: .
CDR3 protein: CASSTPPQGRPSVAGELFF
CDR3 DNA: TGTGCCAGCAGCACACCCCCTCAGGGTAGACCCTCGGTTGCCGGGGAGCTGTTTTTT

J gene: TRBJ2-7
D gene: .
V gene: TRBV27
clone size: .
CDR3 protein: CASSIRARYEQYF
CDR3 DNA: TGTGCCAGCAGCATCAGGGCGCGGTACGAGCAGTACTTC

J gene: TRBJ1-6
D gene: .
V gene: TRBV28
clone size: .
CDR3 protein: CASTDNSPLHF
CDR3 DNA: TGTGCCAGCACGGATAATTCACCCCTCCACTTT

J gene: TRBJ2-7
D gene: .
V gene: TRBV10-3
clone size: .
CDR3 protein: CAISELGSAYEQYF
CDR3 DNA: TGTGCCATCAGTGAGTTGGGCAGTGCCTACGAGCAGTACTTC

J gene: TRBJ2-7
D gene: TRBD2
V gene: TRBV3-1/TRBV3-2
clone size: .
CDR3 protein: CASSDGLAGVYEQYF
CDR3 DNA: TGTGCCAGCAGCGACGGACTAGCGGGAGTCTACGAGCAGTACTTC